Below, 8 T cell receptor beta chains from the same sample are listed, as sequenced in a study of blood T cell repertoires in COVID-19. Data came from immunoSEQ multiplex PCR; TCRdb stores just in-frame clones and leaves some out. The sample includes a few hundred thousand clones, approximately 91% of them seen just once. Sample: PBMCs or T cells enriched from blood (not recorded which). These receptors came from a woman in her thirties who had recovered from COVID-19.

A remark on this clone: Since the CDR3 does not end with the conserved phenylalanine or tryptophan, this likely comes from a read error. Because the CDR3's place on the DNA is in doubt, the DNA is left out and the CDR3 is given as listed by TCRdb. The V and J genes are TRBV30 and TRBJ2-7; the table's D call, TRBD2, has no DNA check behind it. CDR1 is GTSNPN and CDR2 is SVGIG in the germline V gene (reference sequence). Inclusive of both ends, the CDR3 amounts to 12 amino acids. The CDR3 loop reads CAWHEPPGLASL.

This clone was seen just once. The gene calls are TRBV5-6 and TRBJ2-2; 8 bases align to TRBD1. Germline CDR1 and CDR2: SGHDT and YYEEEE. The V segment lost 4 bases and the J segment 7 bases; nucleotides outside the gene matches: 12. The CDR3 has 16 amino acids. The CDR3 spells CASSLQGALFYGELFF. The CDR3 DNA is TGTGCCAGCAGCCTTCAGGGGGCGCTTTTCTACGGGGAGCTGTTTTTT.

This chain uses TRBV11-2 with TRBJ2-1; 16 bases align to TRBD2. Germline V gene lookup returns CDR1 SGHAT and CDR2 FQNNGV. This CDR3 spans 19 amino acids. Trimming cost V 5 bases and J 7 bases; bases outside gene matches: 14. CDR3 loop: CASSVRGTSGRVWGNEQFF. DNA of the CDR3: TGTGCCAGCAGCGTGAGAGGGACTAGCGGGAGGGTATGGGGAAATGAGCAGTTCTTC.

The chain employs TRBV28 and TRBJ1-5; D is uncertain. The V end lost 2 bases, the J end lost 7 bases, and 12 bases lay between the germline ends. Per germline, CDR1 MDHEN and CDR2 SYDVKM. The CDR3 loop spans 14 amino acids. In DNA, the CDR3 is TGTGCCAGCAGTTTAATATTGGAGAACCAGCCCCAGCATTTT. Protein: CASSLILENQPQHF.

The V call is TRBV7-6, the J call TRBJ1-1, with D perhaps matching TRBD1 (6 bases). Germline V gene lookup returns CDR1 SGHVS and CDR2 FNYEAQ. CDR3 length equals 13 residues. The germline V and J ends were trimmed by 0 bases and 6 bases, with 8 bases remaining between them. CDR3 coding DNA: TGTGCCAGCAGCTTAGCCAGGGGCGCTGAAGCTTTCTTT. Translating it yields CASSLARGAEAFF.

The chain employs TRBV10-3 and TRBJ2-7; 8 nucleotides match TRBD1. The J segment lost 2 bases and the V segment lost 10 bases, leaving 7 bases of the junction unmatched. Germline loops: CDR1 ENHRY, CDR2 SYGVKD. There are 13 residues in the CDR3. The CDR3 coding sequence is TGTGCCACCAGCATGGGACAGGCCTACGAGCAGTACTTC. This sequence encodes CATSMGQAYEQYF.

This chain links TRBV5-1 with TRBJ2-3; 8 bases align to TRBD2. CDR3 length: 15 amino acids. Trimming removed 2 bases from V and 4 bases from J; junction bases left unmatched: 6. Germline loops: CDR1 SGHRS, CDR2 YFSETQ. CDR3 bases: TGCGCCAGCAGCTTCGGCAGCGGGAGTGCAGATACGCAGTATTTT. Encoded protein: CASSFGSGSADTQYF.

V is TRBV7-9 and J is TRBJ1-1, with TRBD1 identical over 7 bases. Germline V gene lookup returns CDR1 SEHNR and CDR2 FQNEAQ (reference sequence). The CDR3 is 16 residues long. V dropped 5 bases and J dropped 1; count of bases not matched to a gene: 10. The CDR3 coding sequence is TGTGCCAGCAGCCCGGACAGGCCCAGGGGGAACACTGAAGCTTTCTTT. This codes for CASSPDRPRGNTEAFF.